The sample holds many counts of the clone carrying this TCR beta chain. The antigen is undetermined. TCRdb fed the reads into MiXCR, producing one record per CDR3 protein. The sample yields around 770,000 distinct CDR3 sequences, almost 30% seen once. This entry is derived from a study of T cell repertoires in cytomegalovirus infection. Germline V lookup: CDR1 SEHNR, CDR2 FQNEAQ (reference sequence). This CDR3 is 14 amino acids long. Trimming stripped 4 bases from V and 7 bases from J, with 16 bases between. Material: cultured CD8+ T cells from PBMCs, obtained from culture after CMV antigen stimulation. This receptor was obtained from a human donor in good health (CMV status not recorded). Some clones in this sample may be carry-over from other donors' samples. The chain is built from TRBV7-9 and TRBJ1-1, with D possibly being TRBD1 (5 bases). CDR3 in amino acids: CASSSGTWGVEAFF. CDR3 bases: TGTGCCAGCAGCTCTGGGACCTGGGGAGTTGAAGCTTTCTTT.